Below are 31 T cell receptor beta chains sequenced from a single sample in a study of cytomegalovirus exposure and HLA in healthy donors. Primers included in the PCR were 60 Vbeta and 13 Jbeta primers. Method: immunoSEQ multiplex PCR; TCRdb's copy keeps in-frame clones and lacks some. The table has 90,000 to 120,000 clones, roughly 77% seen once. Sequencing was done on a sample of PBMCs. These receptors all stem from a woman aged 45-65 years in good health and CMV-seropositive.

This clone was counted only a few times. The sample carries other DNA sequences with the same CDR3. The chain is built from TRBV7-6 and TRBJ1-2; D perhaps matches TRBD1 (5 bases). Germline values: CDR1 SGHVS, CDR2 FNYEAQ. Trimming stripped 5 bases from V and 1 base from J, with 8 bases between. CDR3 length: 13 residues. The DNA of the CDR3 is TGTGCCAGCAGCCAAGACAGTAACTATGGCTACACCTTC. It codes for CASSQDSNYGYTF. Complete variable domain (other parts from reference TRBV7-6 and TRBJ1-2): GAGVSQSPRYKVTKRGQDVALRCDPISGHVSLYWYRQALGQGPEFLTYFNYEAQQDKSGLPNDRFSAERPEGSISTLTIQRTEQRDSAMYRCASSQDSNYGYTFGSGTRLTVV.

The chain combines TRBV7-3 with TRBJ2-1; 7 bases are a match to TRBD1. This CDR3 has 14 amino acids. The germline V gene encodes CDR1 SGHTA and CDR2 FQGTGA. The V and J ends lost 5 bases and 5 bases, in that order; junction bases with no gene match: 6. CDR3 in DNA: TGTGCCAGCAGCCCGACGGGACAGAACAATGAGCAGTTCTTC. Its translation: CASSPTGQNNEQFF. The entire variable domain, with the rest obtained from reference TRBV7-3 and TRBJ2-1, is as follows: GAGVSQTPSNKVTEKGKYVELRCDPISGHTALYWYRQSLGQGPEFLIYFQGTGAADDSGLPNDRFFAVRPEGSVSTLKIQRTERGDSAVYLCASSPTGQNNEQFFGPGTRLTVL.

The chain uses TRBV6-6 and TRBJ1-3; D not certain. The CDR3 runs to 13 residues. Trimming shortened V by 6 bases and J by 3 bases, and 9 bases separated the two germline ends. Per germline, CDR1 MNHNY and CDR2 SVGAGI (reference sequence). The CDR3 region has the DNA TGTGCCAGCAGCCGAGTATTTGGAAACACCATATATTTT. Its protein is CASSRVFGNTIYF.

The chain joins TRBV6-5 to TRBJ1-2; 7 nucleotides match TRBD1. The junction had 6 bases not matched to a gene; V was cut back by 2 bases and J by 0 bases. The germline CDR1 and CDR2 sequences are MNHEY and SVGAGI. The CDR3 has 16 amino acids. CDR3 protein: CASSYLRDSPNYGYTF. DNA for the CDR3: TGTGCCAGCAGTTACCTCCGGGACAGTCCTAACTATGGCTACACCTTC.

To note about this clone: Germline is not matched at one junction end, which may reflect a read error. The chain is built from TRBV18 and TRBJ1-1, with 8 bases lining up with TRBD1. Per the germline V gene, CDR1 is KGHSH and CDR2 is LQKENI. The CDR3 is made up of 15 amino acids. This CDR3 reads CASSPPTGGNTEAFF. The CDR3 nucleotides read TGTGCCAGCTCCCCACCAACAGGGGGGAACACTGAAGCTTTCTTT. Drawing the rest from reference TRBV18 and TRBJ1-1, the complete variable domain is NAGVMQNPRHLVRRRGQEARLRCSPMKGHSHVYWYRQLPEEGLKFMVYLQKENIIDESGMPKERFSAEFPKEGPSILRIQQVVRGDSAAYFCASSPPTGGNTEAFFGQGTRLTVV.

The CDR3 is CASSLRAGIYNEQFF. In nucleotides, the CDR3 is TGTGCCAGCAGTTTGCGAGCGGGGATCTACAATGAGCAGTTCTTC. This rearrangement joins TRBV27 to TRBJ2-1, with 7 positions matching TRBD2. Germline V gives CDR1 MNHEY, CDR2 SMNVEV (reference sequence). The CDR3 loop spans 15 amino acids. V shed 3 bases, J shed 3 bases, and the junction held 5 bases outside the gene matches.

The genes are TRBV5-4 and TRBJ1-5; a possible D gene is TRBD1 (5 bases). Germline CDR1 SGHNT, CDR2 YYREEE (reference sequence). V was pared by 1 base and J by 6 bases, with 14 bases between. The CDR3 runs 15 residues. The DNA for the CDR3 is TGTGCCAGCAGCTTGTGGGGCGAGGTAGGTCAGCCCCAGCATTTT. Encoded protein: CASSLWGEVGQPQHF.

The chain combines TRBV30 with TRBJ2-1; D is possibly TRBD2 (5 bases). Deletions cut 3 bases from V and 0 bases from J, with 15 bases between. This CDR3 has 16 amino acids. In germline, CDR1 is GTSNPN, CDR2 SVGIG (reference sequence). CDR3 region: CAWSNGLNSSYNEQFF. DNA of the CDR3: TGTGCCTGGAGCAACGGACTGAACAGCTCCTACAATGAGCAGTTCTTC.

This rearrangement joins TRBV2 to TRBJ1-2, with 7 bases aligning to TRBD1. The germline gives CDR1 SNHLY, CDR2 FYNNEI. This CDR3 is 12 amino acids long. The V gene end was trimmed by 5 bases and the J gene end by 3 bases; junction bases not matched to a gene: 0. The CDR3 loop reads CASSQGDYGYTF. The DNA of the CDR3 is TGTGCCAGCAGTCAGGGGGACTATGGCTACACCTTC. Based on the CDR3 plus reference TRBV2 and TRBJ1-2, the full variable domain is EPEVTQTPSHQVTQMGQEVILRCVPISNHLYFYWYRQILGQKVEFLVSFYNNEISEKSEIFDDQFSVERPDGSNFTLKIRSTKLEDSAMYFCASSQGDYGYTFGSGTRLTVV.

This clone has more than one count but fewer than ten. This rearrangement joins TRBV6-1 to TRBJ2-7; D perhaps matches TRBD2 (5 bases). The germline gives CDR1 MNHNS, CDR2 SASEGT. The CDR3 consists of 13 residues. V was pared by 5 bases and J by 1 base, with 9 bases between. The CDR3 spells CASSTGYSYEQYF. The DNA of the CDR3 is TGTGCCAGCAGTACGGGGTATTCCTACGAGCAGTACTTC.

CDR3: CAISGQNYGYTF. For the CDR3, the DNA is TGTGCCATCAGTGGACAGAACTATGGCTACACCTTC. The chain combines TRBV10-3 with TRBJ1-2; D might be TRBD1 (5 bases). Germline lookup yields CDR1 ENHRY and CDR2 SYGVKD. CDR3 length: 12 residues. The V and J ends lost 4 bases and 2 bases respectively, with 5 bases between them.

The chain combines TRBV4-1 with TRBJ1-4, with TRBD1 as a possible D gene (5 bases). Trimming removed 3 bases from V and 0 bases from J, with 14 bases in between. CDR1 and CDR2 from the germline V gene are MGHRA and YSYEKL. The CDR3 is made up of 17 amino acids. This CDR3 reads CASSHPGDSPTNEKLFF. CDR3 DNA sequence: TGCGCCAGCAGCCACCCTGGGGACTCGCCAACTAATGAAAAACTGTTTTTT.

V gene TRBV19 combines with J gene TRBJ1-5, with a weak D call TRBD1 (5 bases). Germline V gene sequence: CDR1 LNHDA, CDR2 SQIVND (reference sequence). V was pared by 2 bases and J by 7 bases, with 21 bases between. This CDR3 region has 17 residues. CDR3 sequence (DNA): TGTGCCAGTAGTATAAGGGTACGGACCCAAAGGGGACAGCCCCAGCATTTT. Its translation: CASSIRVRTQRGQPQHF.

The genes are TRBV6-5 and TRBJ1-4; D possibly corresponds to TRBD1 (5 bases). Germline CDR1 reads MNHEY; CDR2 reads SVGAGI. CDR3 length: 15 amino acids. Trimming removed 0 bases at V and 2 bases at J, with 7 bases between. The CDR3 bases are TGTGCCAGCAGTTACTCGACAGCTACTAATGAAAAACTGTTTTTT. Its protein product is CASSYSTATNEKLFF.

This clone was counted a single time. The chain is built from TRBV6-5 and TRBJ2-7; possibly TRBD2 for D (5 bases). CDR3 size: 14 residues. Looked up from germline, CDR1 is MNHEY and CDR2 is SVGAGI. The V end was cut by 2 bases, the J end by 3 bases, with 11 bases between. This CDR3 is CASSYRTRGYEQYF. The CDR3 DNA is TGTGCCAGCAGTTACCGGACTCGGGGCTACGAGCAGTACTTC.

The chain recombines TRBV30 with TRBJ2-5; 8 positions match TRBD2. Germline V lookup: CDR1 GTSNPN, CDR2 SVGIG (reference sequence). The CDR3 covers 16 residues. Trimming removed 0 bases from V and 4 bases from J; junction bases left unmatched: 10. The DNA for the CDR3 is TGTGCCTGGAGTGTACTGGAGCGGGAGATGGGAGAGACCCAGTACTTC. Translation gives CAWSVLEREMGETQYF.

The chain has TRBV5-1 and TRBJ1-2; D might be TRBD1 (6 bases). V was cut by 4 bases and J by 2 bases, with 12 bases left in between. CDR3 length: 14 amino acids. Germline CDR1 and CDR2: SGHRS and YFSETQ. CDR3 in DNA: TGCGCCAGCAGCGAGGGGGGGCCCAACTATGGCTACACCTTC. Residues: CASSEGGPNYGYTF.

In its sample, this clone was seen once. V is TRBV6-1 and J is TRBJ2-2, with a tentative D call TRBD1 (5 bases). V was cut by 7 bases and J by 1 base, with 10 bases left in between. This CDR3 contains 14 residues. The germline gives CDR1 MNHNS, CDR2 SASEGT. CDR3 amino acids: CASKTQGNTGELFF. The CDR3 nucleotides read TGTGCCAGCAAGACGCAGGGGAACACCGGGGAGCTGTTTTTT.

The gene calls are TRBV6-1 and TRBJ2-1; 8 bases agree with TRBD1. This CDR3 is built from 15 residues. Trimming at V came to 2 bases and at J to 6 bases, leaving 6 bases not matched to a gene. CDR1 is MNHNS, CDR2 SASEGT, per germline. The CDR3 sequence: CASSEWQGAGNEQFF. The CDR3 DNA reads as TGTGCCAGCAGTGAATGGCAGGGGGCGGGCAATGAGCAGTTCTTC.

The table lists this clone with a few counts. The chain has TRBV27 and TRBJ1-4; TRBD1 is a possible D gene (5 bases). The ends were cut back, 4 bases at V and 8 bases at J, with 14 bases in the middle. Germline V gene lookup returns CDR1 MNHEY and CDR2 SMNVEV (reference sequence). The CDR3 totals 14 residues. CDR3 region: CASSYGPGGEKLFF. CDR3 bases: TGTGCCAGCAGTTACGGACCGGGGGGGGAAAAACTGTTTTTT.

The V and J genes are TRBV6-1 and TRBJ1-5; no firm D call. V was shortened by 6 bases and J by 0 bases, with 12 bases between the two germline ends. CDR1 MNHNS and CDR2 SASEGT come from the germline V gene. This CDR3 spans 15 amino acids. This CDR3 reads CASRTTPYSNQPQHF. The CDR3 nucleotides read TGTGCCAGCAGAACGACACCGTATAGCAATCAGCCCCAGCATTTT.

The genes are TRBV7-9 and TRBJ2-7; 7 bases are shared with TRBD1. Germline lookup yields CDR1 SEHNR and CDR2 FQNEAQ (reference sequence). There are 13 residues in the CDR3. V lost 3 bases to trimming and J lost 2 bases; unmatched junction nucleotides: 1. The CDR3, as DNA: TGTGCCAGCAGCTTCGGGACAGCCTACGAGCAGTACTTC. As protein: CASSFGTAYEQYF.

The V and J genes are TRBV14 and TRBJ2-7, with 10 nucleotides matching TRBD2. From germline, CDR1 is SGHDN and CDR2 FVKESK. The CDR3 contains 17 residues. Trimming took 1 base from V and 0 from J; bases not matched to a gene: 6. The CDR3 coding sequence is TGTGCCAGCAGCCAAGGACTAGCGGGTGTTCACTCCTACGAGCAGTACTTC. Translating it yields CASSQGLAGVHSYEQYF.

The rearrangement uses TRBV5-1 and TRBJ2-7, with 9 positions matching TRBD1. There are 14 residues in the CDR3. Germline CDR1 is SGHRS and CDR2 is YFSETQ. V was clipped by 4 bases and J by 3 bases; unmatched bases: 5. CDR3 residues: CASSGTTGGYEQYF. The CDR3 DNA sequence: TGCGCCAGCAGCGGCACGACAGGGGGCTACGAGCAGTACTTC.

J is TRBJ1-5 and V is TRBV7-9; unclear D gene. The germline V gene has CDR1 SEHNR and CDR2 FQNEAQ (reference sequence). The CDR3 is made up of 11 amino acids. The germline V and J ends were trimmed by 8 bases and 5 bases, with 7 bases remaining between them. CDR3 residues: CASGGHQPQHF. The CDR3 DNA is TGTGCCAGCGGTGGGCATCAGCCCCAGCATTTT.

This clone was seen just once. The CDR3 sequence: CASSVGLAGAYEQYF. CDR3 DNA sequence: TGTGCCAGCAGCGTAGGACTAGCGGGGGCCTACGAGCAGTACTTC. The gene calls are TRBV9 and TRBJ2-7, with 12 nucleotides matching TRBD2. The CDR3 is made up of 15 amino acids. V lost 0 bases, J lost 2 bases, and 0 bases stayed unmatched. Germline V gives CDR1 SGDLS, CDR2 YYNGEE. The full variable domain, in which reference TRBV9 and TRBJ2-7 provide the parts outside the CDR3, is DSGVTQTPKHLITATGQRVTLRCSPRSGDLSVYWYQQSLDQGLQFLIQYYNGEERAKGNILERFSAQQFPDLHSELNLSSLELGDSALYFCASSVGLAGAYEQYFGPGTRLTVT.

The CDR3 DNA follows: TGTGCCAGCAGTTTACAGGCAGGGCTCAATGAGCAGTTCTTC. It codes for CASSLQAGLNEQFF. This chain uses TRBV27 with TRBJ2-1, with D possibly being TRBD1 (5 bases). Per germline, CDR1 MNHEY and CDR2 SMNVEV (reference sequence). Trimming shortened V by 2 bases and J by 6 bases, and 11 bases separated the two germline ends. This CDR3 is 14 amino acids long.

The genes are TRBV5-1 and TRBJ2-5; 13 bases are a match to TRBD2. The V gene end was trimmed by 2 bases and the J gene end by 5 bases; junction bases not matched to a gene: 6. Germline CDR1 reads SGHRS; CDR2 reads YFSETQ. The CDR3 consists of 16 residues. This CDR3 reads CASSFPTSGGRETQYF. CDR3 nucleotides: TGCGCCAGCAGCTTTCCGACTAGCGGGGGGAGGGAGACCCAGTACTTC.

This clone occurred once. This chain uses TRBV9 with TRBJ2-2; 9 bases map to TRBD1. CDR3 length: 16 amino acids. After removal of 4 bases from V and 4 bases from J, the junction contained 8 bases not matched to a gene. CDR1 SGDLS and CDR2 YYNGEE come from the germline V gene. This chain's CDR3 is CASSTRTGVGTGELFF. CDR3 nucleotide sequence: TGTGCCAGCAGCACGCGGACAGGGGTAGGCACCGGGGAGCTGTTTTTT. Full variable domain (rest looked up from reference TRBV9 and TRBJ2-2): DSGVTQTPKHLITATGQRVTLRCSPRSGDLSVYWYQQSLDQGLQFLIQYYNGEERAKGNILERFSAQQFPDLHSELNLSSLELGDSALYFCASSTRTGVGTGELFFGEGSRLTVL.

The chain combines TRBV27 with TRBJ1-6; the D is unclear. Germline V gives CDR1 MNHEY, CDR2 SMNVEV (reference sequence). The CDR3 sequence is 12 residues long. V lost 4 bases, J lost 9 bases, and 7 bases lay in between. CDR3 DNA: TGTGCCAGCAGTTATTGGAGTTCACCCCTCCACTTT. Translating it yields CASSYWSSPLHF.

V is TRBV7-2 and J is TRBJ1-2; D possibly corresponds to TRBD1 (6 bases). This CDR3 has 12 amino acids. Germline V gene lookup returns CDR1 SGHTA and CDR2 FQGNSA. Trimming took 5 bases from V and 6 from J, leaving 10 bases between them. In nucleotides, the CDR3 is TGTGCCAGCAGCCTCGACAGGAATGGCTACACCTTC. Encoded protein: CASSLDRNGYTF. Full variable domain (remainder filled in from reference TRBV7-2 and TRBJ1-2): GAGVSQSPSNKVTEKGKDVELRCDPISGHTALYWYRQSLGQGLEFLIYFQGNSAPDKSGLPSDRFSAERTGGSVSTLTIQRTQQEDSAVYLCASSLDRNGYTFGSGTRLTVV.